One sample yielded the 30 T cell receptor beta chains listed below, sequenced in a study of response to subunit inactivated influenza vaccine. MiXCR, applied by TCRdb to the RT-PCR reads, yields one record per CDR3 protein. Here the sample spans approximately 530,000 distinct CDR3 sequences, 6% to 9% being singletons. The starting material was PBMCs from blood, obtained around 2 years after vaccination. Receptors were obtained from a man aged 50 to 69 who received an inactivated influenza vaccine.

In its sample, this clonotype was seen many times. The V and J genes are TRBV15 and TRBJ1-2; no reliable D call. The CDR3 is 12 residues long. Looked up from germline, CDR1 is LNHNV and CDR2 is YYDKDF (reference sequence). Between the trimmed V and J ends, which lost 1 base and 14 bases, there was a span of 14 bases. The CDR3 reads CATSRAGGVETF. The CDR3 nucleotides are TGTGCCACCAGCAGAGCAGGCGGGGTGGAGACCTTC.

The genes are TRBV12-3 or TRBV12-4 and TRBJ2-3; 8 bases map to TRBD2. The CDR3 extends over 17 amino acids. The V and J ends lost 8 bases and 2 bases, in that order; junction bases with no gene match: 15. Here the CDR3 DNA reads TGTGCCAGCCTACCTGAACCTCGGACTAGCTTCACAGATACGCAGTATTTT. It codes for CASLPEPRTSFTDTQYF.

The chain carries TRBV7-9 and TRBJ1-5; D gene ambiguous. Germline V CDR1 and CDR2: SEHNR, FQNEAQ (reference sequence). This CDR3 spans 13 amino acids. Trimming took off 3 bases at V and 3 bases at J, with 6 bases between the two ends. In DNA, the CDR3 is TGTGCCAGCAGCTTTTTTTCCAATCAGCCCCAGCATTTT. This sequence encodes CASSFFSNQPQHF.

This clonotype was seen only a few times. The CDR3 coding sequence is TGTGCCAGCAGCCAATTGACACAGGGGGCCGGGGAGCTGTTTTTT. Its translation is CASSQLTQGAGELFF. The chain carries TRBV14 and TRBJ2-2; 8 bases are shared with TRBD1. Germline V gene lookup returns CDR1 SGHDN and CDR2 FVKESK. The CDR3 has 15 residues. V shed 2 bases, J shed 6 bases, and the junction held 5 bases outside the gene matches.

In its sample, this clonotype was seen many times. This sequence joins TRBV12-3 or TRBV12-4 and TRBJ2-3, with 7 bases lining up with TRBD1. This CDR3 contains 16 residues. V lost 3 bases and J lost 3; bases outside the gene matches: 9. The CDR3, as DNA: TGTGCCAGCAGTTTCAGAGGGGGCCCTAGGACAGATACGCAGTATTTT. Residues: CASSFRGGPRTDTQYF.

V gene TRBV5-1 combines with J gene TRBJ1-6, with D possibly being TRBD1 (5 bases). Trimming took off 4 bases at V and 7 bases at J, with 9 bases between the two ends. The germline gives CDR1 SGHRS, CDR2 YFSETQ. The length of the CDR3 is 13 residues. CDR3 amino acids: CASSGDRNSPLHF. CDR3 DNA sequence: TGCGCCAGCAGCGGCGACAGAAATTCACCCCTCCACTTT.

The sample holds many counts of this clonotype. CDR3 nucleotide sequence: TGTGCCAGCAGTGGGGGGGCGGCCTACAATGAGCAGTTCTTC. Translated, it gives CASSGGAAYNEQFF. This chain joins TRBV6-2 or TRBV6-3 and TRBJ2-1, with D maybe TRBD2 (7 bases). The ends were cut back, 5 bases at V and 2 bases at J, with 10 bases in the middle. Per germline, CDR1 MNHEY and CDR2 SVGEGT. This CDR3 comprises 14 residues.

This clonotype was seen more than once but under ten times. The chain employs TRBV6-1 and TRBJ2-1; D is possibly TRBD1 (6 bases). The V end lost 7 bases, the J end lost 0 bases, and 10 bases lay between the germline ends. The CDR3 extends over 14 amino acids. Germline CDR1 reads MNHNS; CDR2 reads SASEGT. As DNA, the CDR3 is TGTGCCAGCACAGGGGAGACCTCCTACAATGAGCAGTTCTTC. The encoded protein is CASTGETSYNEQFF.

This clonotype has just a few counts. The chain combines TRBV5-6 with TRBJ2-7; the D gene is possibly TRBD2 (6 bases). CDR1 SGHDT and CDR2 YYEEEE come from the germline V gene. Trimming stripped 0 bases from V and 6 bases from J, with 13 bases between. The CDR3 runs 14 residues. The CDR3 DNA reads TGTGCCAGCAGCTTGGCCTTGGCGGGGTCCGAGCAGTACTTC. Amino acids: CASSLALAGSEQYF.

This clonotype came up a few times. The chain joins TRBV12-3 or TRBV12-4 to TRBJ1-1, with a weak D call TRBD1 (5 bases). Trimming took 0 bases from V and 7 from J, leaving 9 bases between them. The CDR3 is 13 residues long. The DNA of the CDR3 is TGTGCCAGCAGTTTAGCGCTGGGGCTTGAAGCTTTCTTT. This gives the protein CASSLALGLEAFF.

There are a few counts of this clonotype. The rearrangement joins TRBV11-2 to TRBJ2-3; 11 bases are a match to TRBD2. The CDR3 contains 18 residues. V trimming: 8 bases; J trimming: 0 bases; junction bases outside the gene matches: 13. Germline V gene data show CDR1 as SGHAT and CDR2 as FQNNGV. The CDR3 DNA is TGTGCCAGCGGCCCCACTAGCGGGGGCCGATCTAGCACAGATACGCAGTATTTT. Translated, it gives CASGPTSGGRSSTDTQYF.

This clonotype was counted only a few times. The DNA of the CDR3 is TGTGCCTGGAGTGTACACGAGGGGTACACTGAAGCTTTCTTT. Translation gives CAWSVHEGYTEAFF. The V call is TRBV30, the J call TRBJ1-1; perhaps TRBD1 as D (5 bases). V was cut by 0 bases and J by 3 bases, with 11 bases left in between. This CDR3 contains 14 residues. Looked up from germline, CDR1 is GTSNPN and CDR2 is SVGIG (reference sequence).

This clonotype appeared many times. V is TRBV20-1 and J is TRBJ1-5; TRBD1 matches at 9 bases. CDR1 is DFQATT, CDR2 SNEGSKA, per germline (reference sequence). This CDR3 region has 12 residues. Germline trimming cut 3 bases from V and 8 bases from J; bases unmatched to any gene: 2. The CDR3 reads CSARTGGEPQHF. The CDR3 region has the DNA TGCAGTGCTAGGACAGGGGGGGAGCCCCAGCATTTT.

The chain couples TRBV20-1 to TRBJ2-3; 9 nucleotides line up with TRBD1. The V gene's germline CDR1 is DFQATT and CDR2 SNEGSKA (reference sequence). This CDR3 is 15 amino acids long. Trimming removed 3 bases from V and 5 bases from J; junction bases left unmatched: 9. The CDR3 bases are TGCAGTGCTAGGGGGACAGGGAAGAGGAGAGATACGCAGTATTTT. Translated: CSARGTGKRRDTQYF.

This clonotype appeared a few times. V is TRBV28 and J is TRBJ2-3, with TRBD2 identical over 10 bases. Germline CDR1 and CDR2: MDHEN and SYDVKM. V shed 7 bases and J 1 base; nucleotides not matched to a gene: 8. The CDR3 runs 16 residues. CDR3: CASIKAGGPRTDTQYF. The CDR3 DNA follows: TGTGCCAGCATAAAAGCGGGGGGGCCTCGCACAGATACGCAGTATTTT.

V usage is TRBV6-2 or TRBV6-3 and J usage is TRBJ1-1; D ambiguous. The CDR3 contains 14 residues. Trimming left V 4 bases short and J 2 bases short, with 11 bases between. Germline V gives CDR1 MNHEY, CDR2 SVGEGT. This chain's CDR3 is CASSFTEVNTEAFF. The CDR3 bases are TGTGCCAGCAGTTTCACGGAGGTTAACACTGAAGCTTTCTTT.

In DNA form, the CDR3 reads TGTGCCAGCAGTTATGGACAGCTGGGGGAGCAGTACTTC. Amino acid sequence: CASSYGQLGEQYF. The chain is built from TRBV6-5 and TRBJ2-7, with D perhaps TRBD1 (6 bases). Germline V gives CDR1 MNHEY, CDR2 SVGAGI. The length of the CDR3 is 13 residues. Deletions cut 3 bases from V and 7 bases from J, with 13 bases between.

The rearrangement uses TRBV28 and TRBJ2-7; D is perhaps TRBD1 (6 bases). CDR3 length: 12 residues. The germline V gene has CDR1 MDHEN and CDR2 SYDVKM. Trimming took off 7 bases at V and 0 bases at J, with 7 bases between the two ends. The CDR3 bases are TGTGCCAGCAAGGGACACTCCTACGAGCAGTACTTC. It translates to CASKGHSYEQYF.

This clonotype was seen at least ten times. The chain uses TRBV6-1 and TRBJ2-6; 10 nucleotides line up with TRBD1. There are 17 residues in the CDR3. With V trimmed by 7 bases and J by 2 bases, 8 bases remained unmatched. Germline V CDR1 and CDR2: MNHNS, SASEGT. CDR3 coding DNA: TGTGCCAGCAAAGACCGGGACAGGGGTGCTGGGGCCAACGTCCTGACTTTC. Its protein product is CASKDRDRGAGANVLTF.

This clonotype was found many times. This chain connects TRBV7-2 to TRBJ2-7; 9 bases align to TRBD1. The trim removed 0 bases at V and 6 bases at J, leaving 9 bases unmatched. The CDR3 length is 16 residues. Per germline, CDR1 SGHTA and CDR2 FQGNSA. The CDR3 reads CASSLARGQGISEQYF. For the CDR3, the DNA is TGTGCCAGCAGCTTAGCGAGGGGACAGGGAATATCCGAGCAGTACTTC.

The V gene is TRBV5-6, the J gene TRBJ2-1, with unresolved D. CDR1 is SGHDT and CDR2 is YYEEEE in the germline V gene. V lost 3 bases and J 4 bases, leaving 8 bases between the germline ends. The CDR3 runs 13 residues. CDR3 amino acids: CASSSGRYNEQFF. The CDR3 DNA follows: TGTGCCAGCAGCTCGGGCAGATACAATGAGCAGTTCTTC.

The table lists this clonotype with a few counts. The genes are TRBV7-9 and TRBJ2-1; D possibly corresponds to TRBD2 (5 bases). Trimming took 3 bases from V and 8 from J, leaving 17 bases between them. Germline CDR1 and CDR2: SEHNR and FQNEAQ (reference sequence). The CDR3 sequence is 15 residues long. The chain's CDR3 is CASSFGSGRVDEQFF. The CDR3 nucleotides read TGTGCCAGCAGCTTTGGCAGCGGCAGAGTCGATGAGCAGTTCTTC.

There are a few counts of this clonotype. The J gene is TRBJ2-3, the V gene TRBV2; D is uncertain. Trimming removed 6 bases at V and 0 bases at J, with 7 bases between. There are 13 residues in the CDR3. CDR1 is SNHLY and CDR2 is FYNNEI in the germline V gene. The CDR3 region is CASRVTSTDTQYF. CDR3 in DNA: TGTGCCAGCAGGGTTACTAGCACAGATACGCAGTATTTT.

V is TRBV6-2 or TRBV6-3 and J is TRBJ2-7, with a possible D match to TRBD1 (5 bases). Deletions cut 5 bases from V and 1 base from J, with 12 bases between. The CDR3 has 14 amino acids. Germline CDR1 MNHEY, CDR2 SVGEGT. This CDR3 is CASSTIRGSYEQYF. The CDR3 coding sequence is TGTGCCAGCAGTACAATTAGGGGATCCTACGAGCAGTACTTC.

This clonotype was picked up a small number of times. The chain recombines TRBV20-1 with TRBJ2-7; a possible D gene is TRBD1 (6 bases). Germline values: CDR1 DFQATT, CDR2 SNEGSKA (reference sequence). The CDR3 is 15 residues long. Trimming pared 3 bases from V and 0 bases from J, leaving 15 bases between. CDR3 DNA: TGCAGTGCTAGTGACGGGACATCTATCTCCTACGAGCAGTACTTC. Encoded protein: CSASDGTSISYEQYF.

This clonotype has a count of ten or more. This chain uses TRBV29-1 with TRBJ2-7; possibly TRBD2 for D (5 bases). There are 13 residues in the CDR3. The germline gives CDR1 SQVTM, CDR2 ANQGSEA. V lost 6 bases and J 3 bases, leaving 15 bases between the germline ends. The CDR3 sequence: CSVGRGGFYEQYF. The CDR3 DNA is TGCAGCGTAGGACGAGGAGGCTTCTACGAGCAGTACTTC.

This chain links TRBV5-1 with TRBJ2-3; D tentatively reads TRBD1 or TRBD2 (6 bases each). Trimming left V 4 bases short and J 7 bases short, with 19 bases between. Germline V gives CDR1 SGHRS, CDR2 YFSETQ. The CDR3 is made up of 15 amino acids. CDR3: CASSPGGGHQNTQYF. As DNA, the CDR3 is TGCGCCAGCAGCCCCGGAGGGGGTCACCAAAATACGCAGTATTTT.

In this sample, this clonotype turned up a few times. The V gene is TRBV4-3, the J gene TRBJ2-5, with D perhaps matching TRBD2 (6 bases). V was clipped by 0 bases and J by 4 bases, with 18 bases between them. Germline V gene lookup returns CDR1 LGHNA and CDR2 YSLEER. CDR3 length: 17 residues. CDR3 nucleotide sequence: TGCGCCAGCAGCCAAGATCTGGGACTCACCAACCGAGAGACCCAGTACTTC. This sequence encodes CASSQDLGLTNRETQYF.

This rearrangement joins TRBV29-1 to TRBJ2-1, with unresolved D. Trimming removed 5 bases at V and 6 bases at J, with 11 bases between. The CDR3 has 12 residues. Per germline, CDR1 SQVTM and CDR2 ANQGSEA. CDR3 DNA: TGCAGCGTTTTTGGAAAACTCAATGAGCAGTTCTTC. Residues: CSVFGKLNEQFF.

CDR3 residues: CASSLGYGTQDTGELFF. CDR3 sequence (DNA): TGTGCCAGCAGCTTAGGTTACGGGACTCAGGACACCGGGGAGCTGTTTTTT. V and J are TRBV11-2 and TRBJ2-2, with D possibly being TRBD2 (6 bases). The CDR3 has 17 amino acids. Between the trimmed V and J ends, which lost 1 base and 3 bases, there was a span of 15 bases. Germline V gene lookup returns CDR1 SGHAT and CDR2 FQNNGV. Supplemented by reference TRBV11-2 and TRBJ2-2, the full variable domain reads EAGVAQSPRYKIIEKRQSVAFWCNPISGHATLYWYQQILGQGPKLLIQFQNNGVVDDSQLPKDRFSAERLKGVDSTLKIQPAKLEDSAVYLCASSLGYGTQDTGELFFGEGSRLTVL.